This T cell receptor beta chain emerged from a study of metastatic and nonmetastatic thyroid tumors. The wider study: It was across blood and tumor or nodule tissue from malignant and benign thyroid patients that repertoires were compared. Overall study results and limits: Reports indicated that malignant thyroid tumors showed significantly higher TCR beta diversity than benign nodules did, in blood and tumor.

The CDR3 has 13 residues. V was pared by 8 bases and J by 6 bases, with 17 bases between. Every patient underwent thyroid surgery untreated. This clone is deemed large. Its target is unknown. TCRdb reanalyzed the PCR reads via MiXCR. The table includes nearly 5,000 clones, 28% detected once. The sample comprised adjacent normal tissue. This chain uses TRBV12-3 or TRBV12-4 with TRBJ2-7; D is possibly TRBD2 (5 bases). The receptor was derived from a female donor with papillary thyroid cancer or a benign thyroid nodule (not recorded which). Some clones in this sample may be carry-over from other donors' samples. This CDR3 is CASRSWPRGEQYF. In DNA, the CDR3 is TGTGCCAGCCGATCATGGCCCCGGGGCGAGCAGTACTTC.